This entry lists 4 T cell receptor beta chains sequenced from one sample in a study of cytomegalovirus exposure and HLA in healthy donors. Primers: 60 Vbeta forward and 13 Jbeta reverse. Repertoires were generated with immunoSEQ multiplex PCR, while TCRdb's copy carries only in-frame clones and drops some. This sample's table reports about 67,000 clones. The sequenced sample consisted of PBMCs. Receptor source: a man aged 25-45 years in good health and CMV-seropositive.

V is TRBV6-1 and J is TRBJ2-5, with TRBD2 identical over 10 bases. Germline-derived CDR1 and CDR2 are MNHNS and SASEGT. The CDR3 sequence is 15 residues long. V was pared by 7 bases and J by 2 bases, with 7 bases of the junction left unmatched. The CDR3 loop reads CASTLAGAQQETQYF. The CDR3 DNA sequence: TGTGCCAGCACCCTAGCGGGGGCCCAGCAAGAGACCCAGTACTTC.

CDR3 nucleotide sequence: TGCGCCAGCAGCCAAGAGGAAAGGGGGCTCGGGGATTCACCCCTCCACTTT. Encoded protein: CASSQEERGLGDSPLHF. The V gene is TRBV4-1, the J gene TRBJ1-6, with 7 positions matching TRBD1. Germline-derived CDR1 and CDR2 are MGHRA and YSYEKL. V dropped 0 bases and J dropped 8; count of bases not matched to a gene: 10. CDR3 length equals 17 residues.

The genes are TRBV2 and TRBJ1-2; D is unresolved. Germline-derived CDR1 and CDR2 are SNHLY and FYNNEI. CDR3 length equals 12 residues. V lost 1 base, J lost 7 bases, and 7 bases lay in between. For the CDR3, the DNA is TGTGCCAGCAGTGAAGTTCAGGCTGGCTACACCTTC. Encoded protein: CASSEVQAGYTF.

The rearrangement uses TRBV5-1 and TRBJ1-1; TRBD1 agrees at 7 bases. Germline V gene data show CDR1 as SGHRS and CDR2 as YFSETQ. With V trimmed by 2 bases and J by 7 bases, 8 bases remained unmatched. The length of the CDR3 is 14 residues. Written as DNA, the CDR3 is TGCGCCAGCAGCTTATGGGGACAGAATATTGAAGCTTTCTTT. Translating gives CASSLWGQNIEAFF.